This TCR beta chain was sequenced in a study of long-term antiretroviral therapy in people with HIV. The CDR3 is made up of 16 amino acids. In germline, CDR1 is SGHAT, CDR2 FQNNGV. The ends lost 0 bases at V and 4 bases at J; junction bases unmatched: 6. This was the immunoSEQ v3.0 assay at survey level. Profiling relied on immunoSEQ multiplex PCR, and the TCRdb table lists in-frame clones only, not all of them. There are some 13,000 clones in the sample; around 73% occur only once, and roughly an eighth lies in the top ten. The sequence came from a woman under 30 with HIV. This material consisted of unsorted PBMCs, taken 1.3 years after starting antiretroviral therapy. The J gene is TRBJ1-2, the V gene TRBV11-2, with 9 bases fitting TRBD1. The CDR3 loop reads CASSLDAGTGIYGYTF. CDR3 DNA sequence: TGTGCCAGCAGCTTAGACGCGGGGACAGGGATCTATGGCTACACCTTC.